Following are 31 T cell receptor beta chains from one sample sequenced in a study of Graves' ophthalmopathy and Graves' hyperthyroidism. Scientists amplified the TCR beta CDR3 regions from RNA transcripts. An initial RT-PCR round employing HTBI primers preceded a second-round multiplex PCR. TCRdb independently ran MiXCR on the multiplex PCR reads; one entry per CDR3 protein. The data hold 350,000 to 450,000 distinct CDR3 sequences, with around 18% observed a single time. Sequencing input: peripheral blood. These receptors originate from a woman younger than 30 with Graves' ophthalmopathy.

This clonotype was recorded many times. The chain employs TRBV12-3 or TRBV12-4 and TRBJ1-5; TRBD1 matches 9 bases. CDR3 length: 18 amino acids. Trimming at V came to 1 base and at J to 2 bases, leaving 9 bases not matched to a gene. The CDR3 sequence is CASSLDRGRSEGNQPQHF. CDR3 DNA sequence: TGTGCCAGCAGTTTAGACAGGGGGCGTTCTGAGGGCAATCAGCCCCAGCATTTT.

This clonotype appeared a few times. The rearrangement links TRBV27 to TRBJ2-2; 10 nucleotides align to TRBD2. Trimming took 2 bases from V and 2 from J; bases not matched to a gene: 2. CDR3 length equals 16 residues. The germline gives CDR1 MNHEY, CDR2 SMNVEV (reference sequence). This CDR3 reads CASSLLAGVNTGELFF. The DNA for the CDR3 is TGTGCCAGCAGTTTACTAGCGGGAGTTAACACCGGGGAGCTGTTTTTT.

CDR3 protein: CASSANLAGRTDTQYF. The CDR3 DNA follows: TGTGCCAGCAGTGCAAATCTAGCGGGTCGCACAGATACGCAGTATTTT. The rearrangement links TRBV6-1 to TRBJ2-3, with 8 bases aligning to TRBD2. CDR3 size: 16 residues. Germline-derived CDR1 and CDR2 are MNHNS and SASEGT. With V trimmed by 4 bases and J by 1 base, 7 bases remained unmatched.

This chain uses TRBV9 with TRBJ1-1, with TRBD1 identical over 9 bases. With 0 bases clipped from V and 4 bases from J, the junction kept 1 base outside the gene matches. In germline, CDR1 is SGDLS, CDR2 YYNGEE. There are 14 residues in the CDR3. This CDR3 reads CASSVEDRGTEAFF. The CDR3 DNA reads TGTGCCAGCAGCGTAGAGGACAGGGGCACTGAAGCTTTCTTT. Drawing the rest from reference TRBV9 and TRBJ1-1, the complete variable domain is DSGVTQTPKHLITATGQRVTLRCSPRSGDLSVYWYQQSLDQGLQFLIQYYNGEERAKGNILERFSAQQFPDLHSELNLSSLELGDSALYFCASSVEDRGTEAFFGQGTRLTVV.

This clonotype was detected many times. The chain recombines TRBV24-1 with TRBJ1-5; D not resolved. The CDR3 loop spans 14 amino acids. V lost 4 bases and J 7 bases, leaving 13 bases between the germline ends. Germline values: CDR1 KGHDR, CDR2 SFDVKD. CDR3 in DNA: TGTGCCACCAGTGAGGGTCGGGGTGGGCAGCCCCAGCATTTT. Encoded protein: CATSEGRGGQPQHF.

The sample holds many counts of this clonotype. This chain links TRBV30 with TRBJ2-4; D is unresolved. With 2 bases removed from V and 6 bases from J, the gap between germline ends came to 11 bases. The CDR3 is 13 amino acids. Germline CDR1 GTSNPN, CDR2 SVGIG (reference sequence). CDR3 region: CAWSRPGVNIQYF. Here the CDR3 DNA reads TGTGCCTGGAGTCGTCCAGGAGTAAACATTCAGTACTTC.

Many counts were recorded for this clonotype. The chain links TRBV20-1 to TRBJ1-1; D ambiguous. The CDR3 runs to 15 residues. The V end was cut by 4 bases, the J end by 1 base, with 16 bases between. Germline V gives CDR1 DFQATT, CDR2 SNEGSKA (reference sequence). The CDR3 protein is CSANPPTAPNTEAFF. CDR3 DNA sequence: TGCAGTGCTAACCCACCAACAGCTCCGAACACTGAAGCTTTCTTT.

The rearrangement links TRBV12-3 or TRBV12-4 to TRBJ2-7, with D uncertain. With 3 bases removed from V and 2 bases from J, the gap between germline ends came to 11 bases. The CDR3 contains 14 residues. As DNA, the CDR3 is TGTGCCAGCAGTTTTGTGCCCAGGACCTACGAGCAGTACTTC. Its protein is CASSFVPRTYEQYF.

This clonotype was picked up many times. The chain uses TRBV28 and TRBJ2-7; possibly TRBD1 for D (5 bases). V was pared by 2 bases and J by 3 bases, with 14 bases between. CDR3 length: 15 amino acids. In germline, CDR1 is MDHEN, CDR2 SYDVKM. The CDR3 spells CASSLGSGKDYEQYF. CDR3 in DNA: TGTGCCAGCAGTTTAGGGTCAGGGAAGGACTACGAGCAGTACTTC.

There are a few counts of this clonotype. The chain links TRBV6-5 to TRBJ1-1; D not resolved. Deletions cut 2 bases from V and 4 bases from J, with 8 bases between. CDR1 is MNHEY, CDR2 SVGAGI, per germline. This CDR3 is 13 amino acids long. Here the CDR3 reads CASSYISRTEAFF. CDR3 nucleotides: TGTGCCAGCAGTTACATTAGTCGCACTGAAGCTTTCTTT.

Ten or more counts support this clonotype. The chain combines TRBV6-1 with TRBJ2-2; the D is unclear. The ends were cut back, 8 bases at V and 5 bases at J, with 6 bases in the middle. Germline CDR1 and CDR2: MNHNS and SASEGT. This CDR3 is built from 11 residues. CDR3 residues: CASRHTGELFF. For the CDR3, the DNA is TGTGCCAGCCGACATACCGGGGAGCTGTTTTTT.

The table lists this clonotype with many counts. This sequence joins TRBV20-1 and TRBJ2-7, with 7 bases aligning to TRBD1. The CDR3 length is 12 residues. CDR1 and CDR2 (germline): DFQATT, SNEGSKA (reference sequence). The V and J ends lost 6 bases and 1 base, in that order; junction bases with no gene match: 3. The CDR3 DNA is TGCAGTGCCGGACAGGATTCCTACGAGCAGTACTTC. Amino acid sequence: CSAGQDSYEQYF.

This clonotype was observed many times. This chain joins TRBV27 and TRBJ2-7, with 10 bases fitting TRBD2. CDR1 and CDR2 (germline): MNHEY, SMNVEV (reference sequence). Trimming took 6 bases from V and 6 from J; bases not matched to a gene: 8. The CDR3 has 14 amino acids. The CDR3 nucleotides are TGTGCCAGCAGACTTAGCGGGGGGAAATCCGAGCAGTACTTC. It specifies CASRLSGGKSEQYF.

This clonotype was detected ten times or more. The rearrangement uses TRBV30 and TRBJ2-2, with TRBD1 matching over 9 bases. Looked up from germline, CDR1 is GTSNPN and CDR2 is SVGIG (reference sequence). Trimming at V came to 7 bases and at J to 6 bases, leaving 9 bases not matched to a gene. The CDR3 loop spans 14 amino acids. CDR3 in amino acids: CAYLGTGSSGELFF. In DNA form, the CDR3 reads TGTGCCTACCTCGGGACAGGGTCGTCCGGGGAGCTGTTTTTT.

This clonotype came up many times. This chain connects TRBV12-5 to TRBJ1-1; TRBD1 agrees at 8 bases. With 4 bases clipped from V and 5 bases from J, the junction kept 0 bases outside the gene matches. This CDR3 has 12 amino acids. The V gene's germline CDR1 is LGHNT and CDR2 FRNRAP. The CDR3 region has the DNA TGTGCTAGTGGTTACAGGGGGACTGAAGCTTTCTTT. Its translation: CASGYRGTEAFF. Drawing the rest from reference TRBV12-5 and TRBJ1-1, the complete variable domain is DARVTQTPRHKVTEMGQEVTMRCQPILGHNTVFWYRQTMMQGLELLAYFRNRAPLDDSGMPKDRFSAEMPDATLATLKIQPSEPRDSAVYFCASGYRGTEAFFGQGTRLTVV.

Many counts were recorded for this clonotype. The rearrangement links TRBV28 to TRBJ2-7; TRBD1 matches 7 bases. This CDR3 has 14 amino acids. Trimming removed 6 bases from V and 0 bases from J; junction bases left unmatched: 5. CDR1 is MDHEN, CDR2 SYDVKM, per germline. The CDR3 DNA is TGTGCCAGCAGGATTGACAGGGCCTCCTACGAGCAGTACTTC. Its protein product is CASRIDRASYEQYF.

Concerning this clonotype: Being one base from a much bigger clone, this may be a read error. J is TRBJ2-3 and V is TRBV4-3, with 9 bases fitting TRBD2. CDR1 and CDR2 from the germline V gene are LGHNA and YSLEER. The CDR3 covers 17 residues. The chain's CDR3 is CDSSSRGGLAPTDTQYF. The CDR3 DNA sequence: TGCGACAGCAGCTCCAGGGGGGGACTAGCACCCACAGATACGCAGTATTTT.

This clonotype was detected only a few times. This chain uses TRBV7-3 with TRBJ2-5, with 10 bases matching TRBD2. Unmatched junction bases numbered 5, after V lost 3 bases and J lost 4 bases. CDR3 size: 15 residues. CDR1 and CDR2 from the germline V gene are SGHTA and FQGTGA. CDR3 region: CASSLLAGAVETQYF. CDR3 nucleotides: TGTGCCAGCAGCTTGCTAGCGGGAGCTGTAGAGACCCAGTACTTC.

This clonotype was counted many times. The chain combines TRBV6-2 or TRBV6-3 with TRBJ1-5; TRBD1 agrees at 10 bases. V shed 6 bases, J shed 3 bases, and the junction held 8 bases outside the gene matches. CDR1 and CDR2 (germline): MNHEY, SVGEGT. The CDR3 consists of 16 residues. CDR3 sequence reads: CASSWDRGVDNQPQHF. Here the CDR3 DNA reads TGTGCCAGCAGCTGGGACAGGGGAGTAGACAATCAGCCCCAGCATTTT.

This clonotype was seen many times. This chain links TRBV27 with TRBJ2-7, with 7 bases aligning to TRBD2. Trimming took 7 bases from V and 3 from J; bases not matched to a gene: 9. This CDR3 region has 14 residues. Per germline, CDR1 MNHEY and CDR2 SMNVEV (reference sequence). CDR3 nucleotides: TGTGCCAGCACTCCGGGACTATCAAGCTACGAGCAGTACTTC. This encodes CASTPGLSSYEQYF.

This clonotype has a count of ten or more. The chain links TRBV7-9 to TRBJ2-2, with a tentative D call TRBD2 (6 bases). The germline V gene encodes CDR1 SEHNR and CDR2 FQNEAQ (reference sequence). The V and J ends lost 0 bases and 7 bases respectively, with 9 bases between them. The CDR3 has 14 amino acids. This CDR3 reads CASSLAEGIGELFF. The CDR3 DNA reads as TGTGCCAGCAGCTTAGCGGAGGGGATCGGGGAGCTGTTTTTT.

The chain couples TRBV6-5 to TRBJ1-5; D is possibly TRBD1 (6 bases). V lost 2 bases to trimming and J lost 5 bases, with 13 bases between them. Germline V lookup: CDR1 MNHEY, CDR2 SVGAGI. This CDR3 region has 15 residues. The chain's CDR3 is CASSYTGAWDQPQHF. The CDR3 coding sequence is TGTGCCAGCAGTTACACGGGGGCCTGGGATCAGCCCCAGCATTTT.

This clonotype has at least ten counts. The chain links TRBV5-1 to TRBJ1-2, with a weak D call TRBD1 (6 bases). Germline V gene data show CDR1 as SGHRS and CDR2 as YFSETQ. CDR3 length equals 14 residues. V lost 5 bases and J lost 2, with 13 bases in between. The DNA of the CDR3 is TGCGCCAGCAGGGCGGGGGGCCCCAACTATGGCTACACCTTC. As protein: CASRAGGPNYGYTF.

This clonotype came up many times. The chain has TRBV11-2 and TRBJ2-4, with 9 nucleotides matching TRBD1. V lost 5 bases and J lost 4; bases outside the gene matches: 6. Germline V gives CDR1 SGHAT, CDR2 FQNNGV. The CDR3 contains 15 residues. The CDR3 bases are TGTGCCAGCAGCCCGGGGGACAGGGTAAAAAACATTCAGTACTTC. As protein: CASSPGDRVKNIQYF.

The genes are TRBV2 and TRBJ2-2; D possibly corresponds to TRBD1 (5 bases). Trimming left V 0 bases short and J 10 bases short, with 12 bases between. Germline CDR1 and CDR2: SNHLY and FYNNEI. This CDR3 contains 14 residues. The DNA for the CDR3 is TGTGCCAGCAGTGAAGCGCTTACAGGCCAGGAGCTGTTTTTT. This sequence encodes CASSEALTGQELFF.

This chain uses TRBV18 with TRBJ1-1; 9 bases line up with TRBD1. CDR1 KGHSH and CDR2 LQKENI come from the germline V gene. This CDR3 region has 15 residues. Trimming took 2 bases from V and 1 from J; bases not matched to a gene: 2. CDR3 protein: CASSPKGQGNTEAFF. Written as DNA, the CDR3 is TGTGCCAGCTCACCAAAGGGACAGGGGAACACTGAAGCTTTCTTT.

The gene calls are TRBV4-3 and TRBJ2-2, with D possibly being TRBD1 or TRBD2 (5 bases each). Germline V gene sequence: CDR1 LGHNA, CDR2 YSLEER. Trimming removed 6 bases from V and 1 base from J, with 18 bases in between. CDR3 size: 17 residues. This chain's CDR3 is CASSHAPGTGNTGELFF. CDR3 bases: TGCGCCAGCAGTCATGCCCCCGGGACGGGGAACACCGGGGAGCTGTTTTTT.

This rearrangement joins TRBV6-5 to TRBJ1-1, with a weak D call TRBD1 (5 bases). Trimming shortened V by 4 bases and J by 5 bases, and 14 bases separated the two germline ends. The CDR3 loop spans 14 amino acids. Germline lookup yields CDR1 MNHEY and CDR2 SVGAGI. The CDR3 nucleotides read TGTGCCAGCAGTTTTGGGGGTGTTAGGACTGAAGCTTTCTTT. Its translation is CASSFGGVRTEAFF.

This chain connects TRBV28 to TRBJ1-1; D call uncertain. V lost 7 bases to trimming and J lost 4 bases, with 16 bases between them. Germline CDR1 is MDHEN and CDR2 is SYDVKM. The CDR3 runs 14 residues. The CDR3 sequence is CASNRLLSGTEAFF. The CDR3 nucleotides are TGTGCCAGCAATAGGCTTCTCTCTGGCACTGAAGCTTTCTTT.

This clonotype appeared many times. V usage is TRBV6-2 or TRBV6-3 and J usage is TRBJ2-6; 10 nucleotides line up with TRBD1. Trimming at V came to 5 bases and at J to 3 bases, leaving 13 bases not matched to a gene. CDR1 and CDR2 (germline): MNHEY, SVGEGT. There are 19 residues in the CDR3. In nucleotides, the CDR3 is TGTGCCAGCAGTCCGACAGGGGGCCCCCCCCTCTTTGGGGCCAACGTCCTGACTTTC. Amino acids: CASSPTGGPPLFGANVLTF.

This clonotype was picked up many times. The CDR3 bases are TGTGCCAGCAGTTTCACCCCTGACGAGCAGTACTTC. It is translated as CASSFTPDEQYF. The J gene is TRBJ2-7, the V gene TRBV28; D unresolved. The germline V gene encodes CDR1 MDHEN and CDR2 SYDVKM. The CDR3 is 12 residues long. The V gene lost 3 bases and the J gene lost 5 bases, with 8 bases spanning the gap. The full variable domain, rest sourced from reference TRBV28 and TRBJ2-7, is DVKVTQSSRYLVKRTGEKVFLECVQDMDHENMFWYRQDPGLGLRLIYFSYDVKMKEKGDIPEGYSVSREKKERFSLILESASTNQTSMYLCASSFTPDEQYFGPGTRLTVT.